Each of the 32 T cell receptor beta chains below was sequenced from the same sample in a study of T cell clones after liver transplantation. TCRdb's copy holds only in-frame clones and misses some; the assay was immunoSEQ multiplex PCR. Altogether more than 95,000 clones are present, 90% being singletons, with the ten largest covering 0.65% to 0.95%. The sample here was CD4+ T cells from blood, taken 12 months after liver transplant. Every receptor here comes from a human patient who received a liver transplant. Some T cells could come from the graft donor.

The rearrangement uses TRBV11-2 and TRBJ1-3; TRBD1 might be the D (6 bases). Germline V lookup: CDR1 SGHAT, CDR2 FQNNGV. V was cut by 4 bases and J by 2 bases, with 15 bases left in between. The CDR3 runs to 16 residues. The CDR3 sequence is CASSSSDSRAGNTIYF. The CDR3 coding sequence is TGTGCCAGCAGCTCATCGGACAGTAGGGCTGGAAACACCATATATTTT.

This clone occurred once. CDR3 protein: CASSLPGYGEAFF. CDR3 DNA: TGTGCCAGCAGCTTGCCGGGTTATGGTGAAGCTTTCTTT. The rearrangement links TRBV5-8 to TRBJ1-1, with D unclear. Trimming shortened V by 1 base and J by 7 bases, and 11 bases separated the two germline ends. Germline CDR1 reads SGHTS; CDR2 reads YDEGEE. The CDR3 is 13 amino acids.

The gene calls are TRBV28 and TRBJ1-3; unclear D gene. Trimming pared 3 bases from V and 1 base from J, leaving 10 bases between. The CDR3 totals 15 residues. CDR1 and CDR2 from the germline V gene are MDHEN and SYDVKM. CDR3 DNA: TGTGCCAGCAGTTTCCCCGGCGGTTCTGGAAACACCATATATTTT. Amino acid sequence: CASSFPGGSGNTIYF.

The chain couples TRBV5-1 to TRBJ2-5, with a possible D match to TRBD1 (6 bases). The germline V gene has CDR1 SGHRS and CDR2 YFSETQ. Deletions cut 2 bases from V and 4 bases from J, with 9 bases between. The CDR3 length is 13 residues. The CDR3 sequence is CASSLGRGETQYF. The CDR3 nucleotides are TGCGCCAGCAGCTTAGGCAGGGGAGAGACCCAGTACTTC.

CDR3 region: CASSLGGLNLAYYEQYF. The CDR3 DNA follows: TGTGCCAGCAGCTTAGGTGGACTAAATCTAGCTTACTACGAGCAGTACTTC. The chain combines TRBV11-2 with TRBJ2-7, with a weak D call TRBD2 (6 bases). The length of the CDR3 is 17 residues. From germline, CDR1 is SGHAT and CDR2 FQNNGV. V was clipped by 1 base and J by 3 bases, with 19 bases between them.

J is TRBJ2-3 and V is TRBV30, with D possibly being TRBD1 or TRBD2 (5 bases each). Germline CDR1 and CDR2: GTSNPN and SVGIG (reference sequence). V shed 3 bases and J shed 2 bases, with 9 bases lying between them. The CDR3 runs 13 residues. CDR3 protein: CAWSREFTDTQYF. CDR3 DNA sequence: TGTGCCTGGAGCAGGGAGTTCACAGATACGCAGTATTTT.

The J gene is TRBJ2-7, the V gene TRBV9; maybe TRBD2 (5 bases). Trimming took 0 bases from V and 6 from J, leaving 13 bases between them. This CDR3 has 14 amino acids. CDR1 SGDLS and CDR2 YYNGEE come from the germline V gene. CDR3 protein: CASSVGSGNLEQYF. CDR3 sequence (DNA): TGTGCCAGCAGCGTAGGGTCGGGAAACCTCGAGCAGTACTTC.

Here the CDR3 DNA reads TGTGCCAGCAGCTTAGCGGTAGGGCGAATTAATGAGCAGTTCTTC. Its protein product is CASSLAVGRINEQFF. V gene TRBV7-9 combines with J gene TRBJ2-1; unclear D gene. The CDR3 extends over 15 amino acids. The V gene's germline CDR1 is SEHNR and CDR2 FQNEAQ (reference sequence). The ends were cut back, 0 bases at V and 7 bases at J, with 13 bases in the middle.

The chain links TRBV6-1 to TRBJ2-3; 10 nucleotides line up with TRBD2. Trimming at V came to 7 bases and at J to 5 bases, leaving 9 bases not matched to a gene. From germline, CDR1 is MNHNS and CDR2 SASEGT. CDR3 length: 15 amino acids. CDR3 loop: CASKSGGALEDTQYF. The CDR3 DNA sequence: TGTGCCAGCAAGAGCGGGGGGGCGCTTGAAGATACGCAGTATTTT.

The chain uses TRBV2 and TRBJ2-3; TRBD2 is a possible D gene (6 bases). The CDR3 is 13 amino acids. The V and J ends lost 7 bases and 1 base respectively, with 9 bases between them. Germline CDR1 and CDR2: SNHLY and FYNNEI. Here the CDR3 reads CASTPGGTDTQYF. Here the CDR3 DNA reads TGTGCCAGCACTCCGGGGGGCACAGATACGCAGTATTTT.

This clone has a single count. The chain is built from TRBV5-4 and TRBJ1-2; possible D gene TRBD1, 6 bases. Germline loops: CDR1 SGHNT, CDR2 YYREEE (reference sequence). The CDR3 covers 13 residues. Trimming left V 6 bases short and J 3 bases short, with 12 bases between. The CDR3 nucleotides are TGTGCCAGCAAAACAGGGATGGACTATGGCTACACCTTC. Amino acid sequence: CASKTGMDYGYTF.

Here the CDR3 DNA reads TGTGCCAGCAGTTTGTTGTCGGCTAATGAAAAACTGTTTTTT. It yields the protein CASSLLSANEKLFF. V is TRBV28 and J is TRBJ1-4; D remains unclear. V lost 3 bases and J 3 bases, leaving 8 bases between the germline ends. The CDR3 is 14 residues long. Germline V gene data show CDR1 as MDHEN and CDR2 as SYDVKM.

This clone turned up a few times. The chain couples TRBV5-4 to TRBJ1-4; tentatively, D is TRBD1 (5 bases). Germline-derived CDR1 and CDR2 are SGHNT and YYREEE (reference sequence). V was clipped by 2 bases and J by 5 bases, with 13 bases between them. This CDR3 contains 15 residues. The CDR3 DNA sequence: TGTGCCAGCAGCTTTGAACCGGGACGGAATGAAAAACTGTTTTTT. It is translated as CASSFEPGRNEKLFF.

Details on this clone: One end of the junction is discordant with germline, which a read error may explain. The chain employs TRBV7-7 and TRBJ2-5, with 15 positions matching TRBD2. The length of the CDR3 is 16 residues. Germline V gene lookup returns CDR1 SSHAT and CDR2 FNYEAQ (reference sequence). In nucleotides, the CDR3 is TGTGCTAGCAGCCTAGGACTAGCGGGAGGGAGTGAGACCCAGTACTTC. It translates to CASSLGLAGGSETQYF.

The chain carries TRBV2 and TRBJ2-1, with 9 bases fitting TRBD2. This CDR3 is built from 15 residues. CDR1 SNHLY and CDR2 FYNNEI come from the germline V gene. The V and J ends lost 7 bases and 5 bases, in that order; junction bases with no gene match: 9. The CDR3 here is CASIPWREGHNEQFF. DNA of the CDR3: TGTGCCAGCATCCCATGGCGGGAGGGCCACAATGAGCAGTTCTTC. Looking up the rest from reference TRBV2 and TRBJ2-1 gives the full variable domain: EPEVTQTPSHQVTQMGQEVILRCVPISNHLYFYWYRQILGQKVEFLVSFYNNEISEKSEIFDDQFSVERPDGSNFTLKIRSTKLEDSAMYFCASIPWREGHNEQFFGPGTRLTVL.

The genes are TRBV7-8 and TRBJ1-5; 8 nucleotides line up with TRBD1. Germline-derived CDR1 and CDR2 are SGHVS and FQNEAQ. CDR3 length: 17 residues. V lost 1 base and J lost 6; bases outside the gene matches: 11. This CDR3 is CASSLDRTGMGLQPQHF. CDR3 sequence (DNA): TGTGCCAGCAGCTTAGACCGGACAGGGATGGGTCTTCAGCCCCAGCATTTT.

The V call is TRBV19, the J call TRBJ1-2, with 7 bases aligning to TRBD1. V shed 8 bases, J shed 5 bases, and the junction held 14 bases outside the gene matches. Germline values: CDR1 LNHDA, CDR2 SQIVND (reference sequence). CDR3 size: 15 residues. This CDR3 reads CASAPNRGVEYGYTF. The CDR3, as DNA: TGTGCCAGTGCACCCAACAGGGGCGTAGAATATGGCTACACCTTC.

The J gene is TRBJ2-2, the V gene TRBV29-1; the D gene could be TRBD1 or TRBD2 (6 bases each). The germline V gene encodes CDR1 SQVTM and CDR2 ANQGSEA. CDR3 length equals 17 residues. Deletions cut 1 base from V and 0 bases from J, with 15 bases between. The CDR3 DNA reads TGCAGCGTTGAAGGCCCGGGGGCGGGAACGAACACCGGGGAGCTGTTTTTT. Amino acids: CSVEGPGAGTNTGELFF.

The V gene is TRBV9, the J gene TRBJ2-2; TRBD2 matches 13 bases. CDR3 length equals 17 residues. V lost 3 bases, J lost 5 bases, and 7 bases stayed unmatched. Germline-derived CDR1 and CDR2 are SGDLS and YYNGEE. The CDR3 here is CASSARTSGSYTGELFF. Written as DNA, the CDR3 is TGTGCCAGCAGCGCAAGGACTAGCGGGAGCTATACCGGGGAGCTGTTTTTT.

The chain couples TRBV27 to TRBJ2-1; D gene ambiguous. Trimming cost V 3 bases and J 0 bases, with 9 bases left between them. This CDR3 has 15 residues. CDR1 is MNHEY, CDR2 SMNVEV, per germline (reference sequence). CDR3 sequence reads: CASSFLSSSYNEQFF. CDR3 nucleotides: TGTGCCAGCAGTTTCCTATCGAGCTCCTACAATGAGCAGTTCTTC.

The chain recombines TRBV2 with TRBJ1-5, with D possibly being TRBD1 (6 bases). The CDR3 loop spans 13 amino acids. Germline CDR1 and CDR2: SNHLY and FYNNEI. V was trimmed by 7 bases and J by 7 bases, leaving 14 bases between them. The CDR3 nucleotides read TGTGCCAGCATGTCCGGGGGCGGACAGCCCCAGCATTTT. Translating gives CASMSGGGQPQHF.

The CDR3 loop is CASSLDVFYEQYF. CDR3 nucleotide sequence: TGTGCCAGCAGCTTAGACGTTTTCTACGAGCAGTACTTC. This chain connects TRBV7-2 to TRBJ2-7; D not certain. Trimming removed 1 base from V and 3 bases from J, with 7 bases in between. In germline, CDR1 is SGHTA, CDR2 FQGNSA. There are 13 residues in the CDR3.

This chain uses TRBV20-1 with TRBJ1-1, with D maybe TRBD1 (5 bases). This CDR3 has 10 residues. Trimming stripped 6 bases from V and 10 bases from J, with 12 bases between. Germline V CDR1 and CDR2: DFQATT, SNEGSKA (reference sequence). CDR3 coding DNA: TGCAGTGCCACATGGGGGGGAGCTTTCTTT. It codes for CSATWGGAFF.

The chain joins TRBV14 to TRBJ2-3; TRBD1 matches 7 bases. Trimming took 3 bases from V and 2 from J; bases not matched to a gene: 8. Germline-derived CDR1 and CDR2 are SGHDN and FVKESK. This CDR3 is 16 amino acids long. CDR3 DNA sequence: TGTGCCAGCAGCCAGTTCGGACAGGCCAACACAGATACGCAGTATTTT. Amino acid sequence: CASSQFGQANTDTQYF.

The chain uses TRBV6-6 and TRBJ2-3, with D perhaps TRBD1 (5 bases). The CDR3 length is 14 residues. The germline V and J ends were trimmed by 4 bases and 0 bases, with 8 bases remaining between them. The germline V gene encodes CDR1 MNHNY and CDR2 SVGAGI (reference sequence). The CDR3 DNA is TGTGCCAGCAGTTCAGCAGGGAGCACAGATACGCAGTATTTT. Protein sequence: CASSSAGSTDTQYF.

CDR3 nucleotides: TGCGCCAGCAGCTTTGGGCAGGGGTGGGAAAAACTGTTTTTT. Translation: CASSFGQGWEKLFF. The chain uses TRBV5-1 and TRBJ1-4, with TRBD1 as a possible D gene (6 bases). V was pared by 2 bases and J by 8 bases, with 13 bases between. CDR1 SGHRS and CDR2 YFSETQ come from the germline V gene. This CDR3 has 14 amino acids.

The chain employs TRBV11-1 and TRBJ1-1, with 8 bases identical to TRBD1. The trim removed 1 base at V and 7 bases at J, leaving 2 bases unmatched. From germline, CDR1 is SGHAT and CDR2 FQDESV (reference sequence). The CDR3 contains 13 residues. DNA for the CDR3: TGTGCCAGCAGCTTAGGGACAGGGTTTGAAGCTTTCTTT. Protein sequence: CASSLGTGFEAFF.

The V gene is TRBV28, the J gene TRBJ2-3, with 11 bases identical to TRBD1. CDR1 MDHEN and CDR2 SYDVKM come from the germline V gene. V gave up 6 bases and J gave up 4 bases; unmatched junction bases: 9. The CDR3 is 16 amino acids. The CDR3 DNA sequence: TGTGCCAGCAGGAAGGACAGGGGGCTTTTGGCAGATACGCAGTATTTT. Amino acids: CASRKDRGLLADTQYF.

The chain carries TRBV7-3 and TRBJ2-1, with 12 nucleotides matching TRBD2. Looked up from germline, CDR1 is SGHTA and CDR2 is FQGTGA. The CDR3 is made up of 15 amino acids. J was trimmed by 3 bases and V by 5 bases; bases with no gene match: 2. CDR3 protein: CASSPGLAGYNEQFF. Written as DNA, the CDR3 is TGTGCCAGCAGCCCGGGACTAGCGGGCTACAATGAGCAGTTCTTC. The full variable domain, completed using reference TRBV7-3 and TRBJ2-1, is GAGVSQTPSNKVTEKGKYVELRCDPISGHTALYWYRQSLGQGPEFLIYFQGTGAADDSGLPNDRFFAVRPEGSVSTLKIQRTERGDSAVYLCASSPGLAGYNEQFFGPGTRLTVL.

The CDR3, as DNA: TGTGCTAGTGGTTTGCCAACAGGGGACAATGAGCAGTTCTTC. The encoded protein is CASGLPTGDNEQFF. This rearrangement joins TRBV12-5 to TRBJ2-1; TRBD1 aligns across 7 bases. The CDR3 has 14 amino acids. Germline CDR1 and CDR2: LGHNT and FRNRAP. The ends lost 2 bases at V and 5 bases at J; junction bases unmatched: 3.

The chain joins TRBV6-6 to TRBJ1-5, with TRBD1 identical over 8 bases. Trimming took 5 bases from V and 3 from J; bases not matched to a gene: 6. Germline V gives CDR1 MNHNY, CDR2 SVGAGI (reference sequence). CDR3 length: 15 amino acids. CDR3 protein: CASSGQGRVNQPQHF. CDR3 coding DNA: TGTGCCAGCAGTGGACAGGGTAGGGTCAATCAGCCCCAGCATTTT.

This rearrangement joins TRBV7-2 to TRBJ2-5; 15 nucleotides agree with TRBD2. V was clipped by 3 bases and J by 2 bases; unmatched bases: 7. The CDR3 runs to 18 residues. Germline loops: CDR1 SGHTA, CDR2 FQGNSA. CDR3: CASSFGTSGGLRQETQYF. CDR3 coding DNA: TGTGCCAGCAGCTTCGGGACTAGCGGGGGGCTGCGTCAAGAGACCCAGTACTTC.